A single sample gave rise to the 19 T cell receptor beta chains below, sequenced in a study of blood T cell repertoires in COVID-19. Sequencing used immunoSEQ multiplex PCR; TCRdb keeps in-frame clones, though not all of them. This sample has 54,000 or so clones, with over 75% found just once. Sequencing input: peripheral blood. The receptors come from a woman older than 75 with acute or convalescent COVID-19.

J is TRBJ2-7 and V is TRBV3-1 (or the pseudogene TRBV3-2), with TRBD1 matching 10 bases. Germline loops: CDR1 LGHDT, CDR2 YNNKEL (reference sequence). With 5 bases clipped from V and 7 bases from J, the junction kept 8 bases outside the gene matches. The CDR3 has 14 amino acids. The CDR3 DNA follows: TGTGCCAGCAGCTCGGGACAGGGGTTTGATGAGCAGTACTTC. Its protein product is CASSSGQGFDEQYF.

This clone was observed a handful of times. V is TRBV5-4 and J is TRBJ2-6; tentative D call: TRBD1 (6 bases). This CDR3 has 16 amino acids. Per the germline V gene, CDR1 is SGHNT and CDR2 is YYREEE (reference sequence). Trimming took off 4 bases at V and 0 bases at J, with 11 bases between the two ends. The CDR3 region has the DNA TGTGCCAGCAGCCGGAGACAGGCCTCTGGGGCCAACGTCCTGACTTTC. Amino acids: CASSRRQASGANVLTF. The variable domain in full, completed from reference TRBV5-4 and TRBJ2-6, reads ETGVTQSPTHLIKTRGQQVTLRCSSQSGHNTVSWYQQALGQGPQFIFQYYREEENGRGNFPPRFSGLQFPNYSSELNVNALELDDSALYLCASSRRQASGANVLTFGAGSRLTVL.

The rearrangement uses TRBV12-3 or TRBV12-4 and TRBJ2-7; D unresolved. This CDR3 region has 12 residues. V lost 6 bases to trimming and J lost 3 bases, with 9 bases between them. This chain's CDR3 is CASSLHYYEQYF. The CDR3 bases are TGTGCCAGCAGCCTCCACTACTACGAGCAGTACTTC.

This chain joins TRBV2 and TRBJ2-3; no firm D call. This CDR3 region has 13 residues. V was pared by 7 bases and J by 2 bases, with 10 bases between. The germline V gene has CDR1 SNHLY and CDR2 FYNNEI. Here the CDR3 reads CASKPSVTDTQYF. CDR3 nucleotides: TGTGCCAGCAAGCCATCTGTCACAGATACGCAGTATTTT.

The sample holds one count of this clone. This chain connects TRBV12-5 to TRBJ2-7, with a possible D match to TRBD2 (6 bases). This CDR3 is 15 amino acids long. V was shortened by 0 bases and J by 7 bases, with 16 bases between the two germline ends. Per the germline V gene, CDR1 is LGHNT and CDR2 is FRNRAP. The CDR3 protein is CASGLVRGLGREQYF. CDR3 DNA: TGTGCTAGTGGTTTGGTACGCGGTCTGGGGAGGGAGCAGTACTTC.

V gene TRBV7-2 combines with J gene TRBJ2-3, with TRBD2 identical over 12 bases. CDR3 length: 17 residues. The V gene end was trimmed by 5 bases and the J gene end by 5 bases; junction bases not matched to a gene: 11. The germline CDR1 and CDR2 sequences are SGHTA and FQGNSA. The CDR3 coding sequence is TGTGCCAGCAGCGCCCTAGCGGGGGGGCTCTCGGGAGATACGCAGTATTTT. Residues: CASSALAGGLSGDTQYF.

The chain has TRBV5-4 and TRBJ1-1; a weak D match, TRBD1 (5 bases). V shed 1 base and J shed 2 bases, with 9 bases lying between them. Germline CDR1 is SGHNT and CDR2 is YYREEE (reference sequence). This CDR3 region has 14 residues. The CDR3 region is CASSLRQGNTEAFF. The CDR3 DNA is TGTGCCAGCAGCTTGCGGCAGGGCAACACTGAAGCTTTCTTT.

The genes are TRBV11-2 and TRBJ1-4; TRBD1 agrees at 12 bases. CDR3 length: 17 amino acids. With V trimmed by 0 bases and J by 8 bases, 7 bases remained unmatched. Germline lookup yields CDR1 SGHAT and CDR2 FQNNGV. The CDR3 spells CASSLDLGQGAREKLFF. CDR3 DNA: TGTGCCAGCAGCTTAGATTTGGGACAGGGGGCAAGGGAAAAACTGTTTTTT.

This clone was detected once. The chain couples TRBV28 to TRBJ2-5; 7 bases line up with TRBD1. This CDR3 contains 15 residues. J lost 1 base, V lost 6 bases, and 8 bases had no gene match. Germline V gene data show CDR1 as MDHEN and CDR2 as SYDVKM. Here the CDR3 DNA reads TGTGCCAGCAGCCAGACAGGGAATCTCCAAGAGACCCAGTACTTC. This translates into CASSQTGNLQETQYF.

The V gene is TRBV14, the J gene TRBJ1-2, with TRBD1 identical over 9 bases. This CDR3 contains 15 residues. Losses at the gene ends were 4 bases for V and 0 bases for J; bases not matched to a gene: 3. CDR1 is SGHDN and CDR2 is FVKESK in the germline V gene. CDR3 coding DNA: TGTGCCAGCAGCCCACGACAGGGGGCTAACTATGGCTACACCTTC. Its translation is CASSPRQGANYGYTF.

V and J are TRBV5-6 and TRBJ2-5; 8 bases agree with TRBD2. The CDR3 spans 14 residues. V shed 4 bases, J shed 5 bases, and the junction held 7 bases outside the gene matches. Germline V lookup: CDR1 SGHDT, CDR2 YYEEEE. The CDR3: CASSPGSSGETQYF. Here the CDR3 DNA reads TGTGCCAGCAGCCCGGGGTCTAGCGGGGAGACCCAGTACTTC.

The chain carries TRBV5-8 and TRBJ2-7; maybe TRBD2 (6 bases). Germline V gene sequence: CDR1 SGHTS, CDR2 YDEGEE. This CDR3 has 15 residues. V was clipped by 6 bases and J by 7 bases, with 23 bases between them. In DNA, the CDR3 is TGTGCCAGCACCGGGGGAAGTTTATGGGCCGGGGAGCAGTACTTC. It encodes CASTGGSLWAGEQYF.

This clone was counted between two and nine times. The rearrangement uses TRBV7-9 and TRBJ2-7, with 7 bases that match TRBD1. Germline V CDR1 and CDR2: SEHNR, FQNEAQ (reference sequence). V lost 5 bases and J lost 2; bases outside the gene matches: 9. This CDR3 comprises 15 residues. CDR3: CASSVPQGQPYEQYF. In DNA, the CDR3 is TGTGCCAGCAGCGTCCCCCAGGGACAGCCCTACGAGCAGTACTTC.

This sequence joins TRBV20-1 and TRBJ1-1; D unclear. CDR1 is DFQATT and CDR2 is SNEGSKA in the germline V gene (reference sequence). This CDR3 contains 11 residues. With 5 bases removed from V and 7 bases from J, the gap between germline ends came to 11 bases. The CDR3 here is CSAAPRVEAFF. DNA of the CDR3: TGCAGTGCTGCCCCTCGGGTTGAAGCTTTCTTT.

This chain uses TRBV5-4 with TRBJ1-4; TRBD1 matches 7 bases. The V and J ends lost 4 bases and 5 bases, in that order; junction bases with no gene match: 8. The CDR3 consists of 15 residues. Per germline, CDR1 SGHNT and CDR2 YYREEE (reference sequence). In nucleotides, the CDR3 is TGTGCCAGCAGCGCGCAGACAGGGACCAATGAAAAACTGTTTTTT. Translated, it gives CASSAQTGTNEKLFF.

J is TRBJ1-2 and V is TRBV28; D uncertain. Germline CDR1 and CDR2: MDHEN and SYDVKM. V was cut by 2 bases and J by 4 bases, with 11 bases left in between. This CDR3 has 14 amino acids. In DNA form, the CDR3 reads TGTGCCAGCAGTTTACCCGTGGTCGGCTATGGCTACACCTTC. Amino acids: CASSLPVVGYGYTF.

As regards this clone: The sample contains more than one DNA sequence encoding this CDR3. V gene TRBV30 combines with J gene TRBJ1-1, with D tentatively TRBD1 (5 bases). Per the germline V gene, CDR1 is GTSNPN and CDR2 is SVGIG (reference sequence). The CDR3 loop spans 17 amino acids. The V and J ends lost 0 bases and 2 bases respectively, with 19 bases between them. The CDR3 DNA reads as TGTGCCTGGAGTGTAAGGGGTCCTATCCATCACAACACTGAAGCTTTCTTT. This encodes CAWSVRGPIHHNTEAFF.

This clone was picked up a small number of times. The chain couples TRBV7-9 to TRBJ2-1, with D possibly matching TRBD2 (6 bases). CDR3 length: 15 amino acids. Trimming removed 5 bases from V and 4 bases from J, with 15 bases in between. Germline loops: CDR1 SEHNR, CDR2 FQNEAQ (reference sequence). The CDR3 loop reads CASSHRLASYNEQFF. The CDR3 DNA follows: TGTGCCAGCAGCCACCGGCTAGCGTCGTACAATGAGCAGTTCTTC.

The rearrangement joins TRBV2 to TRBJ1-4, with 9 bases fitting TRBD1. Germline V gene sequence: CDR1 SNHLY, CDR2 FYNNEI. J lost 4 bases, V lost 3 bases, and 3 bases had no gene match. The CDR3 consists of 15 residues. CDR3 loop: CASSDWDRDNEKLFF. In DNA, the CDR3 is TGTGCCAGCAGTGATTGGGACAGGGATAATGAAAAACTGTTTTTT.